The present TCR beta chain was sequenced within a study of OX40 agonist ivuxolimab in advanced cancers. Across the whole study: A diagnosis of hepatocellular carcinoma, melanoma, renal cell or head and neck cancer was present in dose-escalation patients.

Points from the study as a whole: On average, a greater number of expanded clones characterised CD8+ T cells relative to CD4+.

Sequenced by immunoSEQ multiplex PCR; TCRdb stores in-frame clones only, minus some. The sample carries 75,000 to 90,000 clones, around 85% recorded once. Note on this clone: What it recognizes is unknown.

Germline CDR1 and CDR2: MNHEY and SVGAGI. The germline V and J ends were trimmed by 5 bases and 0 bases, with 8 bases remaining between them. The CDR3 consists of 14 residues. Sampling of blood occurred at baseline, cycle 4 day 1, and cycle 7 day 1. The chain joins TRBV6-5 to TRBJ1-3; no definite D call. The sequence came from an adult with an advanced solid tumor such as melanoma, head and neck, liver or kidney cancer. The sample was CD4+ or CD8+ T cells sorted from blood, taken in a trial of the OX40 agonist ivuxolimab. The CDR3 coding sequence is TGTGCCAGCAGTACCTCCCGCTCTGGAAACACCATATATTTT. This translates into CASSTSRSGNTIYF.